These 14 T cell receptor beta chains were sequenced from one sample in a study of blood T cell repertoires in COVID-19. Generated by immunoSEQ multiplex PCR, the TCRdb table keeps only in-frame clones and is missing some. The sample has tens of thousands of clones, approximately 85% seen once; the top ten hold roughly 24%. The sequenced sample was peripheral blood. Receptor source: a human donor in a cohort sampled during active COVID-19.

The CDR3 DNA follows: TGCGCCAGCAGCCAAGATAATATTCGCACAGATACGCAGTATTTT. This sequence encodes CASSQDNIRTDTQYF. The chain has TRBV4-3 and TRBJ2-3; D is uncertain. The CDR3 extends over 15 amino acids. Germline V gene data show CDR1 as LGHNA and CDR2 as YSLEER. The ends were cut back, 0 bases at V and 1 base at J, with 8 bases in the middle.

As DNA, the CDR3 is TGTGCCAGCACCTCCCCCGGGACTAGCGGATACAATGAGCAGTTCTTC. Encoded protein: CASTSPGTSGYNEQFF. The V gene is TRBV7-9, the J gene TRBJ2-1; 11 bases fit TRBD2. Trimming cost V 7 bases and J 4 bases; bases outside gene matches: 9. The CDR3 is 16 amino acids. Per germline, CDR1 SEHNR and CDR2 FQNEAQ (reference sequence).

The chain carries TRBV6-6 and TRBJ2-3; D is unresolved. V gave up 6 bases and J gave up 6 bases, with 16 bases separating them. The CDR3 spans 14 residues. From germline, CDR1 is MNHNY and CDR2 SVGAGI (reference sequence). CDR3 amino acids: CASRPLGASDTQYF. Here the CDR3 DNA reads TGTGCCAGCAGACCCCTAGGCGCGTCGGATACGCAGTATTTT.

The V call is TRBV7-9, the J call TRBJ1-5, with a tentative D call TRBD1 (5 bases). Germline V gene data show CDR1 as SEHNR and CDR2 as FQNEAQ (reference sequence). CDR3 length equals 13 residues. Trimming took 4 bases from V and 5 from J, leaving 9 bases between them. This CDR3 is CASSSLGDQPQHF. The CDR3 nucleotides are TGTGCCAGCAGCTCTCTAGGGGATCAGCCCCAGCATTTT.

The CDR3 nucleotides are TGTGCCAGCAGCCTCCGGGGGGGCCAGATCGGGGAGCTGTTTTTT. It codes for CASSLRGGQIGELFF. V is TRBV7-2 and J is TRBJ2-2; 8 nucleotides align to TRBD2. J lost 7 bases, V lost 5 bases, and 9 bases had no gene match. CDR3 length equals 15 residues. Looked up from germline, CDR1 is SGHTA and CDR2 is FQGNSA.

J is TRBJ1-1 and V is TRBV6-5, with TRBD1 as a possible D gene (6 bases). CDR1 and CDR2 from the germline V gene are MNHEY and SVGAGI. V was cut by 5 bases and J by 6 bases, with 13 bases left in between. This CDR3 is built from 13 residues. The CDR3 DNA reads TGTGCCAGCAGTCGACAGGTTAGGGCTGAAGCTTTCTTT. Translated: CASSRQVRAEAFF.

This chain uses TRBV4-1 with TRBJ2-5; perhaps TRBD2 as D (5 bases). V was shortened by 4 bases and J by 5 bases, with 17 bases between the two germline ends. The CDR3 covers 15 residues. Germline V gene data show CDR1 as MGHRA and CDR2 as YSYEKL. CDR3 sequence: CASSLQREVRETQYF. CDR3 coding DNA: TGCGCCAGCAGCCTACAGAGGGAAGTTAGGGAGACCCAGTACTTC.

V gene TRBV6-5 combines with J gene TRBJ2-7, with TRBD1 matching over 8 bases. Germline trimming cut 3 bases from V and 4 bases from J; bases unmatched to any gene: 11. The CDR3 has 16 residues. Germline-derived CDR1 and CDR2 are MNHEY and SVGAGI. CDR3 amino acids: CASSYSTGGWVYEQYF. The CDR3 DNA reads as TGTGCCAGCAGTTATAGTACAGGGGGTTGGGTTTACGAGCAGTACTTC.

As DNA, the CDR3 is TGTGCCAGCAGCTTAGCGGAGGGGATCGCCAAAAACATTCAGTACTTC. Its translation: CASSLAEGIAKNIQYF. V usage is TRBV11-3 and J usage is TRBJ2-4; the D gene is possibly TRBD2 (6 bases). The germline V and J ends were trimmed by 1 base and 1 base, with 11 bases remaining between them. The CDR3 runs to 16 residues. The germline V gene has CDR1 SGHNT and CDR2 YENEEA.

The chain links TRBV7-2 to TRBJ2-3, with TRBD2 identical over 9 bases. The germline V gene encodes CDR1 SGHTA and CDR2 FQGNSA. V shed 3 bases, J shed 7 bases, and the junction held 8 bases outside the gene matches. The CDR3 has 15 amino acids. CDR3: CASSLGSTSGYTQYF. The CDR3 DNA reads TGTGCCAGCAGCTTGGGGTCGACTAGCGGATATACGCAGTATTTT.

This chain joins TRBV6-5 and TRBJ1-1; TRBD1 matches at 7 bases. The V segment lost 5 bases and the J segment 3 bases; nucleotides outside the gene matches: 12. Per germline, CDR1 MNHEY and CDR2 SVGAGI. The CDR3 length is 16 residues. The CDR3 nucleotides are TGTGCCAGCAGTCACTACTACAGGGGAATGGACACTGAAGCTTTCTTT. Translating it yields CASSHYYRGMDTEAFF.

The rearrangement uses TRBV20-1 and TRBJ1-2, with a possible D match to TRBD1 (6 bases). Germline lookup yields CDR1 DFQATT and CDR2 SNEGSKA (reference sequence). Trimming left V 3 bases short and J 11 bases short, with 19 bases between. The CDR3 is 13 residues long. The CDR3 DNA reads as TGCAGTGCTAGTAAGACAGGCTCCAAATTATACACCTTC. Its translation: CSASKTGSKLYTF.

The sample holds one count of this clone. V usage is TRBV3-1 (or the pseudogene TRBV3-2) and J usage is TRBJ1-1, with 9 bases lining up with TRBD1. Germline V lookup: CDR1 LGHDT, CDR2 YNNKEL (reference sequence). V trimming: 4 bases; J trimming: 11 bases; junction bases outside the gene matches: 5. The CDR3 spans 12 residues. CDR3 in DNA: TGTGCCAGCAGCCCGGGGACAGGGAACGCTTTCTTT. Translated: CASSPGTGNAFF.

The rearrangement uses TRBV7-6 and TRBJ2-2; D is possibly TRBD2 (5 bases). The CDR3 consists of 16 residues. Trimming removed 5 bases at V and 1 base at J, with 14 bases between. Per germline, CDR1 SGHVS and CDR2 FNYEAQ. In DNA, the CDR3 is TGTGCCAGCAGCGCTGGTTACGGGGAGAACACCGGGGAGCTGTTTTTT. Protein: CASSAGYGENTGELFF.